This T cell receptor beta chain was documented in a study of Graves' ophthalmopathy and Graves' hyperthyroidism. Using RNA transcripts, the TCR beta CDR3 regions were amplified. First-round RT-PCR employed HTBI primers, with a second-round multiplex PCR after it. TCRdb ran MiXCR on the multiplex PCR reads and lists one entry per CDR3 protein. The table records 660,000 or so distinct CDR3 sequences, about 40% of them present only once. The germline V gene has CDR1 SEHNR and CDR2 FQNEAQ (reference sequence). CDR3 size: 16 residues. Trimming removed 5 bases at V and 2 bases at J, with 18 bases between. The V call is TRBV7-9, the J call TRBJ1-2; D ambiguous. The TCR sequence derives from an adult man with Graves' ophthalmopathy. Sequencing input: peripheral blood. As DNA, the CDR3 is TGTGCCAGCAGCCAAGATTGGACTGAAACAAACTATGGCTACACCTTC. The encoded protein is CASSQDWTETNYGYTF. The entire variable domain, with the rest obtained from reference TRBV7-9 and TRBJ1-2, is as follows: DTGVSQNPRHKITKRGQNVTFRCDPISEHNRLYWYRQTLGQGPEFLTYFQNEAQLEKSRLLSDRFSAERPKGSFSTLEIQRTEQGDSAMYLCASSQDWTETNYGYTFGSGTRLTVV.